The next 19 T cell receptor beta chains were all read from a single sample in a study of shared clonotypes between healthy human individuals. The repertoire was sequenced with immunoSEQ multiplex PCR; TCRdb's copy has only in-frame clones and lacks some. The sample consists of about 2.4 million clones, roughly 93% of them appearing once. Sequencing was carried out using naive CD4+ T cells from PBMCs. Documented subset: CD45RA+ positively selected. The receptors here all came from a man aged 18-30 years in good health. Some clones in this sample may be carry-over from other donors' samples.

The chain is built from TRBV6-6 and TRBJ1-1, with TRBD1 as a possible D gene (5 bases). This CDR3 is 12 amino acids long. CDR1 and CDR2 from the germline V gene are MNHNY and SVGAGI (reference sequence). The V end lost 0 bases, the J end lost 10 bases, and 9 bases lay between the germline ends. The CDR3 DNA follows: TGTGCCAGCAGTTACTCAGGGGTTCGAGCTTTCTTT. Its protein is CASSYSGVRAFF.

This chain links TRBV30 with TRBJ2-7, with D perhaps matching TRBD1 (5 bases). The CDR3 contains 13 residues. Per the germline V gene, CDR1 is GTSNPN and CDR2 is SVGIG (reference sequence). V was cut by 1 base and J by 5 bases, with 12 bases left in between. The CDR3 DNA is TGTGCCTGGAGTGGGGCAGGGAACCACGAGCAGTACTTC. This encodes CAWSGAGNHEQYF.

This sequence joins TRBV5-3 and TRBJ1-3, with 9 bases lining up with TRBD1. TRBV5-3 is noted as an ORF with a role that remains uncertain. This CDR3 is built from 18 residues. Trimming removed 0 bases from V and 1 base from J; junction bases left unmatched: 8. DNA of the CDR3: TGTGCCAGAAGCTTGGATTTAGGACAGGGGTCTTCTGGAAACACCATATATTTT. Translation: CARSLDLGQGSSGNTIYF.

The V and J genes are TRBV27 and TRBJ1-6, with D unresolved. The CDR3 has 13 residues. Germline V gene sequence: CDR1 MNHEY, CDR2 SMNVEV (reference sequence). The V and J ends lost 7 bases and 5 bases respectively, with 9 bases between them. As DNA, the CDR3 is TGTGCCAGCAACCCCGGAGATAATTCACCCCTCCACTTT. This encodes CASNPGDNSPLHF.

This clone was counted a single time. Compared with germline, one end of the junction differs, possibly owing to a read error. CDR3 DNA: TGTGCCAGCAGCTTGGGGCCAACTAGCGACGGGGCGCTGTTTTTT. Its protein product is CASSLGPTSDGALFF. The chain carries TRBV5-6 and TRBJ2-2, with 7 positions matching TRBD2. The germline V gene has CDR1 SGHDT and CDR2 YYEEEE. The CDR3 length is 15 residues.

This chain connects TRBV5-1 to TRBJ2-7, with D possibly TRBD1 on 6 matching bases. CDR1 is SGHRS, CDR2 YFSETQ, per germline. V lost 3 bases and J lost 3, with 19 bases in between. This CDR3 has 16 amino acids. CDR3 nucleotide sequence: TGCGCCAGCAGCTCACTTCCCAGGGGTAAGATCTACGAGCAGTACTTC. Residues: CASSSLPRGKIYEQYF.

The rearrangement uses TRBV4-1 and TRBJ2-3; D possibly matches TRBD1 or TRBD2 (5 bases each). V was pared by 1 base and J by 4 bases, with 12 bases between. The CDR3 consists of 15 residues. CDR1 and CDR2 from the germline V gene are MGHRA and YSYEKL. This chain's CDR3 is CASSQVARGPDTQYF. CDR3 in DNA: TGCGCCAGCAGCCAAGTGGCCCGGGGCCCAGATACGCAGTATTTT.

CDR3 in DNA: TGTGCCAGCAGTTTAACTGGATCACCCCTCCACTTT. Its protein product is CASSLTGSPLHF. The V and J genes are TRBV28 and TRBJ1-6; D is unclear. The CDR3 has 12 amino acids. Trimming removed 2 bases at V and 10 bases at J, with 6 bases between. Germline-derived CDR1 and CDR2 are MDHEN and SYDVKM.

V gene TRBV9 combines with J gene TRBJ2-7; 10 bases line up with TRBD2. Germline V lookup: CDR1 SGDLS, CDR2 YYNGEE. V lost 0 bases and J lost 6; bases outside the gene matches: 9. The CDR3 is 16 residues long. CDR3 amino acids: CASSVVGLAGVSEQYF. The CDR3 DNA follows: TGTGCCAGCAGCGTAGTTGGGCTAGCGGGAGTAAGCGAGCAGTACTTC.

The J gene is TRBJ2-3, the V gene TRBV5-4; 13 bases are shared with TRBD2. V shed 2 bases, J shed 5 bases, and the junction held 8 bases outside the gene matches. CDR1 is SGHNT, CDR2 YYREEE, per germline (reference sequence). The CDR3 is made up of 17 amino acids. In DNA, the CDR3 is TGTGCCAGCAGCTTTCCAGGACTAGCGGGAGAAGGAGATACGCAGTATTTT. This translates into CASSFPGLAGEGDTQYF.

This clone was picked up one time. V and J are TRBV9 and TRBJ2-5; 7 bases line up with TRBD1. The germline gives CDR1 SGDLS, CDR2 YYNGEE. The J segment lost 2 bases and the V segment lost 5 bases, leaving 9 bases of the junction unmatched. CDR3 length equals 15 residues. CDR3: CASSLITGQQETQYF. CDR3 sequence (DNA): TGTGCCAGCAGTCTTATCACGGGACAGCAAGAGACCCAGTACTTC.

The genes are TRBV4-3 and TRBJ1-2; D not resolved. The germline V gene encodes CDR1 LGHNA and CDR2 YSLEER. CDR3 length: 14 amino acids. The V and J ends lost 4 bases and 3 bases respectively, with 12 bases between them. The CDR3 DNA follows: TGCGCCAGCAGCCTAAGGGTTGCGGACTATGGCTACACCTTC. It is translated as CASSLRVADYGYTF.

The chain joins TRBV19 to TRBJ1-1, with TRBD1 matching over 7 bases. The CDR3 has 15 amino acids. Germline trimming cut 0 bases from V and 5 bases from J; bases unmatched to any gene: 6. In germline, CDR1 is LNHDA, CDR2 SQIVND (reference sequence). In nucleotides, the CDR3 is TGTGCCAGTAGTATAGAGGTCAGGGGGAGAACTGAAGCTTTCTTT. This sequence encodes CASSIEVRGRTEAFF.

J is TRBJ1-1 and V is TRBV5-1; possibly TRBD1 for D (5 bases). The CDR3 sequence is 14 residues long. Trimming removed 3 bases at V and 4 bases at J, with 13 bases between. The germline CDR1 and CDR2 sequences are SGHRS and YFSETQ. This CDR3 reads CASSSSGAGTEAFF. The CDR3 region has the DNA TGCGCCAGCAGCTCCTCTGGGGCCGGCACTGAAGCTTTCTTT.

The chain is built from TRBV6-1 and TRBJ2-5; possibly TRBD1 for D (6 bases). This CDR3 is 12 amino acids long. CDR1 is MNHNS and CDR2 is SASEGT in the germline V gene. V shed 7 bases and J shed 4 bases, with 10 bases lying between them. The CDR3 DNA reads TGTGCCAGCAACAGGGATGGAGAGACCCAGTACTTC. Protein: CASNRDGETQYF.

The J gene is TRBJ1-1, the V gene TRBV7-2, with TRBD1 matching 9 bases. V trimming: 2 bases; J trimming: 6 bases; junction bases outside the gene matches: 4. Per germline, CDR1 SGHTA and CDR2 FQGNSA. The CDR3 extends over 14 amino acids. The CDR3 region is CASSLLQGAPEAFF. In DNA form, the CDR3 reads TGTGCCAGCAGCTTATTACAGGGGGCCCCTGAAGCTTTCTTT.

The chain has TRBV28 and TRBJ2-7; 7 nucleotides line up with TRBD2. V shed 3 bases, J shed 3 bases, and the junction held 8 bases outside the gene matches. This CDR3 region has 15 residues. The V gene's germline CDR1 is MDHEN and CDR2 SYDVKM. CDR3 sequence (DNA): TGTGCCAGCAGTTTGAGGCCTAGCGGAAACTACGAGCAGTACTTC. Translated, it gives CASSLRPSGNYEQYF.

The J gene is TRBJ1-2, the V gene TRBV6-5; D is perhaps TRBD1 (5 bases). This CDR3 has 15 residues. V was clipped by 5 bases and J by 6 bases, with 19 bases between them. Germline V gene data show CDR1 as MNHEY and CDR2 as SVGAGI. The CDR3 spells CASSLGPGRVDGYTF. The CDR3 region has the DNA TGTGCCAGCAGTCTAGGACCAGGCAGGGTGGATGGCTACACCTTC.

CDR3 sequence (DNA): TGTGCCAGAAGTTGGGGACATAACGATAACTATGGCTACACCTTC. Its protein is CARSWGHNDNYGYTF. The rearrangement uses TRBV5-3 and TRBJ1-2; maybe TRBD1 (6 bases). TRBV5-3 is marked as an open reading frame, function uncertain. This CDR3 region has 15 residues. V lost 5 bases, J lost 1 base, and 15 bases lay in between.